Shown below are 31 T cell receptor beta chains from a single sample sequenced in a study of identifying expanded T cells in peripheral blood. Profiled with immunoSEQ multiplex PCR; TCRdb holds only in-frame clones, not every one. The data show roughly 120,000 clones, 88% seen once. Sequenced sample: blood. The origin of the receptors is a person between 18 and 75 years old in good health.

The CDR3 nucleotides are TGTGCCAGCAGCCCGGGACTAGCGGGAGAACGGGATACGCAGTATTTT. Amino acids: CASSPGLAGERDTQYF. The V call is TRBV9, the J call TRBJ2-3, with 14 bases that match TRBD2. The CDR3 extends over 16 amino acids. With 4 bases clipped from V and 6 bases from J, the junction kept 7 bases outside the gene matches. CDR1 SGDLS and CDR2 YYNGEE come from the germline V gene. The variable domain in full, completed from reference TRBV9 and TRBJ2-3, reads DSGVTQTPKHLITATGQRVTLRCSPRSGDLSVYWYQQSLDQGLQFLIQYYNGEERAKGNILERFSAQQFPDLHSELNLSSLELGDSALYFCASSPGLAGERDTQYFGPGTRLTVL.

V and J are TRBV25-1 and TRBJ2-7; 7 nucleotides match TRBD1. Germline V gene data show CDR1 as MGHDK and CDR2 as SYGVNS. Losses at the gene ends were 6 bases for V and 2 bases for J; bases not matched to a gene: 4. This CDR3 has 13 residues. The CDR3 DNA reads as TGTGCCAGCAGGACAGGGACCACCTACGAGCAGTACTTC. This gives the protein CASRTGTTYEQYF.

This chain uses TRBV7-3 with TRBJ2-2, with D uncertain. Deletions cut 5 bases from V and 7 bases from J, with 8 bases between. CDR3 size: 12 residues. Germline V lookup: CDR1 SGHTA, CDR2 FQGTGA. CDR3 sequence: CASSNPDGELFF. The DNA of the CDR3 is TGTGCCAGCAGCAACCCGGACGGGGAGCTGTTTTTT.

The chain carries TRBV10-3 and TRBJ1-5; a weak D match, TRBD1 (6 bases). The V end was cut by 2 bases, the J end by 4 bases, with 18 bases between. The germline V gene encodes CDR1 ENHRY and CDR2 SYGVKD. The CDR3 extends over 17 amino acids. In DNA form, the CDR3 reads TGTGCCATCAGTGAGATCGGGACGGGAGGGGGTAATCAGCCCCAGCATTTT. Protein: CAISEIGTGGGNQPQHF.

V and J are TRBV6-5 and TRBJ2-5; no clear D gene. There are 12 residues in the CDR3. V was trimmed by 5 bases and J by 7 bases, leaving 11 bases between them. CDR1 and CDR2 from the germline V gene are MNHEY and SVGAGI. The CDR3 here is CASSPVIGTQYF. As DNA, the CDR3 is TGTGCCAGCAGTCCCGTGATTGGGACCCAGTACTTC.

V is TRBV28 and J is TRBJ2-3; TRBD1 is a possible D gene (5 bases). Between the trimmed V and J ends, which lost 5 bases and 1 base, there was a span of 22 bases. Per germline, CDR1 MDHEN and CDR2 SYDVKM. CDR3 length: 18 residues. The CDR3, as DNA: TGTGCCAGCAGTCCTATGAACGGAGTAGGCAGGGGCACAGATACGCAGTATTTT. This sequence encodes CASSPMNGVGRGTDTQYF.

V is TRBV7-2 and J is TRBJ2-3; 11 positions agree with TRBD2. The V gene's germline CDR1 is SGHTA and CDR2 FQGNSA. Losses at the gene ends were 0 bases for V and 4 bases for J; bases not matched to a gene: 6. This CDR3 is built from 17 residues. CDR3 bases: TGTGCCAGCAGCTTAGCTCCCCTAGCGGGGGGACCAGATACGCAGTATTTT. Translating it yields CASSLAPLAGGPDTQYF.

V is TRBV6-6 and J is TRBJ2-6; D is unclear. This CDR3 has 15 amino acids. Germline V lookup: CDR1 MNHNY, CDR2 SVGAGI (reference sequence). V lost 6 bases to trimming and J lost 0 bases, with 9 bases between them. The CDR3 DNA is TGTGCCAGCAGGCCGATTAGCTCTGGGGCCAACGTCCTGACTTTC. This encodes CASRPISSGANVLTF.

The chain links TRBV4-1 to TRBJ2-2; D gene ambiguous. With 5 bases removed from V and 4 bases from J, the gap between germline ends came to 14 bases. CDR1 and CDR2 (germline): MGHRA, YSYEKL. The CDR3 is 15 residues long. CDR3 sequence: CASSIAWGSTGELFF. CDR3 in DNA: TGCGCCAGCAGCATCGCGTGGGGTAGCACCGGGGAGCTGTTTTTT.

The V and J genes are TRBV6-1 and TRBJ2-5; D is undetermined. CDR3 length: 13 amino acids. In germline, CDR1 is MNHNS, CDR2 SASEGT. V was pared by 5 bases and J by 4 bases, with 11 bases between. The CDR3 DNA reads TGTGCCAGCAGTTTCTCCGAGAGAGAGACCCAGTACTTC. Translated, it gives CASSFSERETQYF.

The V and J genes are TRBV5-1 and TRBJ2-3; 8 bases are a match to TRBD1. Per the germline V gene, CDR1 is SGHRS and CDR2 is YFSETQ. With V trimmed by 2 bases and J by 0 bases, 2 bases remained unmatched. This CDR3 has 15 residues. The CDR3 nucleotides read TGCGCCAGCAGCTTACGGACAGGGAGCACAGATACGCAGTATTTT. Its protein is CASSLRTGSTDTQYF.

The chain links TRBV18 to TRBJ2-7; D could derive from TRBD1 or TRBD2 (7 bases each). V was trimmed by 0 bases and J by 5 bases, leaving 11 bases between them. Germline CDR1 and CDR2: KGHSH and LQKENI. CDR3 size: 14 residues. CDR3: CASSPPSGGDEQYF. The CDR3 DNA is TGTGCCAGCTCACCACCGTCAGGGGGGGACGAGCAGTACTTC.

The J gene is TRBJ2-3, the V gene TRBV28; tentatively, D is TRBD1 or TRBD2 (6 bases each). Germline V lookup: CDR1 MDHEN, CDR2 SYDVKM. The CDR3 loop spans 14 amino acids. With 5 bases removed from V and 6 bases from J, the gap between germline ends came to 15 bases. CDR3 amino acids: CASSTQGGGDTQYF. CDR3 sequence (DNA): TGTGCCAGCAGTACACAGGGAGGAGGGGATACGCAGTATTTT.

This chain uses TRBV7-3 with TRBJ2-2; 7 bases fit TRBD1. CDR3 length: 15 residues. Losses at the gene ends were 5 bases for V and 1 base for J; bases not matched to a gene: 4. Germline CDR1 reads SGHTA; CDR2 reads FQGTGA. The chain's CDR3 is CASSPDRVNTGELFF. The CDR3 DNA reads TGTGCCAGCAGCCCCGACAGGGTGAACACCGGGGAGCTGTTTTTT.

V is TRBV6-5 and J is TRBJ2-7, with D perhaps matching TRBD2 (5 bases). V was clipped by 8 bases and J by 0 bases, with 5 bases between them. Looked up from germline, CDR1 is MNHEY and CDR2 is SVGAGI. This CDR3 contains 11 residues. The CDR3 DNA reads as TGTGCCAGCGGGAGCTCCTACGAGCAGTACTTC. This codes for CASGSSYEQYF.

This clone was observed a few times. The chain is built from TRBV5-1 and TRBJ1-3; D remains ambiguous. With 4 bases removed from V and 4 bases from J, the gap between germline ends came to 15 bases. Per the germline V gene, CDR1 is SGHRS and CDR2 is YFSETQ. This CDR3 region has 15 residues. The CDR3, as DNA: TGCGCCAGCAGCCCTCTGGTCCGAACGGGAAACACCATATATTTT. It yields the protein CASSPLVRTGNTIYF.

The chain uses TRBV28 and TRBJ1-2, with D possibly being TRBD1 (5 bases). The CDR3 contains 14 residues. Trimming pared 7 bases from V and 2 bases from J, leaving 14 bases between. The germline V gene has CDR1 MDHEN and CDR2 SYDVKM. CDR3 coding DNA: TGTGCCAGCACCGTAGGGACGCCCAACTATGGCTACACCTTC. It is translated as CASTVGTPNYGYTF.

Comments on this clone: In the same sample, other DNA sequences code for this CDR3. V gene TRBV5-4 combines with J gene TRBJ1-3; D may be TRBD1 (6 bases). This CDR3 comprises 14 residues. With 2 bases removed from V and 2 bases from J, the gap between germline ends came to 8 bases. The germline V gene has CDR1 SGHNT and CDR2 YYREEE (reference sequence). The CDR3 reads CASSLGGTGNTIYF. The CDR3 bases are TGTGCCAGCAGCTTAGGGGGTACTGGAAACACCATATATTTT. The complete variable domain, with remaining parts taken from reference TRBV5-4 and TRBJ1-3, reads ETGVTQSPTHLIKTRGQQVTLRCSSQSGHNTVSWYQQALGQGPQFIFQYYREEENGRGNFPPRFSGLQFPNYSSELNVNALELDDSALYLCASSLGGTGNTIYFGEGSWLTVV.

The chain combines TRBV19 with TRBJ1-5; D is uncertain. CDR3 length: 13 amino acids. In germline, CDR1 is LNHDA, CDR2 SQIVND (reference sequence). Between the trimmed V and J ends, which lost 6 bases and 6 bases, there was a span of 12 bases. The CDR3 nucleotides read TGTGCCAGTAGCAGGAGGGAGAGTCAGCCCCAGCATTTT. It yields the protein CASSRRESQPQHF.

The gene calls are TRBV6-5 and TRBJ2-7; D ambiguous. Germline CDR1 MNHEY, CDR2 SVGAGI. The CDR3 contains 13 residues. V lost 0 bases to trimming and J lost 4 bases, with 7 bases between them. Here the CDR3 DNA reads TGTGCCAGCAGTTACTCAACCGGGTACGAGCAGTACTTC. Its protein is CASSYSTGYEQYF.

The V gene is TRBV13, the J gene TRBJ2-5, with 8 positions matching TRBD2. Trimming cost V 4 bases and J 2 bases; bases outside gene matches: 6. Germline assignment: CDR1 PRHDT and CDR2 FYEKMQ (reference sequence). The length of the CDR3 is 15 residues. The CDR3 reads CASSSGTRGQETQYF. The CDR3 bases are TGTGCCAGCAGCTCGGGGACTAGGGGGCAAGAGACCCAGTACTTC.

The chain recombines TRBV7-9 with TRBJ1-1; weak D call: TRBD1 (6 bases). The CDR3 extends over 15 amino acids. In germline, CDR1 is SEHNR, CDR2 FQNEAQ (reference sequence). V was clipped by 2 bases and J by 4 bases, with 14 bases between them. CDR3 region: CASSLTGAGVTEAFF. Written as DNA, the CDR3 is TGTGCCAGCAGCTTAACGGGGGCTGGGGTCACTGAAGCTTTCTTT. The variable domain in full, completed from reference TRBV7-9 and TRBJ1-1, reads DTGVSQNPRHKITKRGQNVTFRCDPISEHNRLYWYRQTLGQGPEFLTYFQNEAQLEKSRLLSDRFSAERPKGSFSTLEIQRTEQGDSAMYLCASSLTGAGVTEAFFGQGTRLTVV.

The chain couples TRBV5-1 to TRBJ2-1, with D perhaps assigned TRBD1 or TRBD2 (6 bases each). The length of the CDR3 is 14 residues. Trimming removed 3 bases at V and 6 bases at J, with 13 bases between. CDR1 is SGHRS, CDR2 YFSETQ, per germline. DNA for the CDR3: TGCGCCAGCAGCTCCGGGGGCGCAGGCAATGAGCAGTTCTTC. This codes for CASSSGGAGNEQFF.

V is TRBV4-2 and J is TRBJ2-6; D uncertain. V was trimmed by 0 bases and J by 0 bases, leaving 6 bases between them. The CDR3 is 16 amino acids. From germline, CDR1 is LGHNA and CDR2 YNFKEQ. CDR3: CASSQDRRSGANVLTF. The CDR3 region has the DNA TGTGCCAGCAGCCAAGATCGCCGCTCTGGGGCCAACGTCCTGACTTTC.

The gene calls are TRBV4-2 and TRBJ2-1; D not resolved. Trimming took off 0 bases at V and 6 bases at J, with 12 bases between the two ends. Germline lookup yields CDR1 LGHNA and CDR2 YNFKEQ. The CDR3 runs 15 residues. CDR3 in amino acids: CASSQDWQIGNEQFF. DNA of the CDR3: TGTGCCAGCAGCCAAGATTGGCAGATAGGCAATGAGCAGTTCTTC.

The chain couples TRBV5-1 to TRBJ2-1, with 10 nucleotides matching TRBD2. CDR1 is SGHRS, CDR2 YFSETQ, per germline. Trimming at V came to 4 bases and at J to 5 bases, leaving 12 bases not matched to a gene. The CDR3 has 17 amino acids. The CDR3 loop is CASSPHRSGRANNEQFF. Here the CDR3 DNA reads TGCGCCAGCAGCCCCCATAGGAGCGGGAGGGCAAACAATGAGCAGTTCTTC.

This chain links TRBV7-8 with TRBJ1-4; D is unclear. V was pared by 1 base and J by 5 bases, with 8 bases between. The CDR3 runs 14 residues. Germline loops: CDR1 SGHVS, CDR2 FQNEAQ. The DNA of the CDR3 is TGTGCCAGCAGCTTAGGTTTGGGAAATGAAAAACTGTTTTTT. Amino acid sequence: CASSLGLGNEKLFF. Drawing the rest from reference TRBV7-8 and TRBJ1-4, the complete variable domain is GAGVSQSPRYKVAKRGQDVALRCDPISGHVSLFWYQQALGQGPEFLTYFQNEAQLDKSGLPSDRFFAERPEGSVSTLKIQRTQQEDSAVYLCASSLGLGNEKLFFGSGTQLSVL.

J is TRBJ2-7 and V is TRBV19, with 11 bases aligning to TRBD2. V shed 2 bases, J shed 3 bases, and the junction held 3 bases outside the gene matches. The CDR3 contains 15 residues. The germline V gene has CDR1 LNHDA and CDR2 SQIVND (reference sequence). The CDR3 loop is CASSILAGGNYEQYF. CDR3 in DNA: TGTGCCAGTAGTATACTAGCGGGGGGAAACTACGAGCAGTACTTC.

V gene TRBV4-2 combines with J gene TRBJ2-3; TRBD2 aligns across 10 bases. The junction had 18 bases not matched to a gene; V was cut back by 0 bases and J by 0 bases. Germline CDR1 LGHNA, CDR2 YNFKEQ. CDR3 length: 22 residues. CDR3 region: CASSQEPWASGGVSTSTDTQYF. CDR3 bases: TGTGCCAGCAGCCAAGAACCCTGGGCTAGCGGGGGAGTATCTACTAGCACAGATACGCAGTATTTT.

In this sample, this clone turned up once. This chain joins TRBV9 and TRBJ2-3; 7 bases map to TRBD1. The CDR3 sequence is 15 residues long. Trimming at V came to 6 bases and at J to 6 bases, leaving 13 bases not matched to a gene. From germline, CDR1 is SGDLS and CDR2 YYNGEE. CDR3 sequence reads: CASTPQGVGMDTQYF. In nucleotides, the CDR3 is TGTGCCAGCACCCCGCAGGGGGTAGGGATGGATACGCAGTATTTT.

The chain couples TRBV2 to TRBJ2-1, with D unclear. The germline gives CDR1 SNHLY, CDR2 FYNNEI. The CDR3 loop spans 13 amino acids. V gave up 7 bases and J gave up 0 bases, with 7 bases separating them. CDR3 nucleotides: TGTGCCAGCAATCGCAGCTCCTACAATGAGCAGTTCTTC. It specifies CASNRSSYNEQFF.